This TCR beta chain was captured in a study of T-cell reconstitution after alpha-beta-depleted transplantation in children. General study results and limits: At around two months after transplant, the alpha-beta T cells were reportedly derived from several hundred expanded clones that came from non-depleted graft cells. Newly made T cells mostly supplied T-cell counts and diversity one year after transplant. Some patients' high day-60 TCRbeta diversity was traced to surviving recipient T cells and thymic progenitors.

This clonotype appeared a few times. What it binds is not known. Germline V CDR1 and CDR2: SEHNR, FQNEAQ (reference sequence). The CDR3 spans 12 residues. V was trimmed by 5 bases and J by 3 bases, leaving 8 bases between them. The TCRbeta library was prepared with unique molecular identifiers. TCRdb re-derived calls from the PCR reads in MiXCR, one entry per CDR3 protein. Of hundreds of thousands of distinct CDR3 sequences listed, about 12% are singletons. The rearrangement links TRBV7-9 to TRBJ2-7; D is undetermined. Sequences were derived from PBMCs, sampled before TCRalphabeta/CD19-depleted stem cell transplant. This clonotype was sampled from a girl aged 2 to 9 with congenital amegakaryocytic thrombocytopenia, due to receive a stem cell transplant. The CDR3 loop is CASSHADYEQYF. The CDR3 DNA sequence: TGTGCCAGCAGCCACGCCGACTACGAGCAGTACTTC.